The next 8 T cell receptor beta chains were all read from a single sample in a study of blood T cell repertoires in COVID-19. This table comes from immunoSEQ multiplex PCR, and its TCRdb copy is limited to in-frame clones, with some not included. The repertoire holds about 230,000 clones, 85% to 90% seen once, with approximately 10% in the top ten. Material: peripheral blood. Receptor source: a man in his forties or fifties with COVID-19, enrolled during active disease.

The CDR3 region is CASSGREGETQYF. The DNA of the CDR3 is TGTGCCAGTAGTGGCAGGGAGGGAGAGACCCAGTACTTC. V usage is TRBV19 and J usage is TRBJ2-5; 7 bases agree with TRBD2. This CDR3 spans 13 amino acids. The V and J ends lost 5 bases and 4 bases, in that order; junction bases with no gene match: 4. Germline V gene lookup returns CDR1 LNHDA and CDR2 SQIVND (reference sequence).

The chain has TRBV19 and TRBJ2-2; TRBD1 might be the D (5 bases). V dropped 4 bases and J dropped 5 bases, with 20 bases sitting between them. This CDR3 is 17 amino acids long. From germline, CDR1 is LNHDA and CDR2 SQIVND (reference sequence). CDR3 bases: TGTGCCAGTAGTAGTCTAGTACAGGCCATTGGGACCGGGGAGCTGTTTTTT. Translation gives CASSSLVQAIGTGELFF.

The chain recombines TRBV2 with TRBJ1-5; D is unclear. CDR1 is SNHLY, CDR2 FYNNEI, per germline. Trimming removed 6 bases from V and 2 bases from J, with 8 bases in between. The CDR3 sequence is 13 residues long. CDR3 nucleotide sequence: TGTGCCAGCAGGGCCGGGGGCAATCAGCCCCAGCATTTT. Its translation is CASRAGGNQPQHF.

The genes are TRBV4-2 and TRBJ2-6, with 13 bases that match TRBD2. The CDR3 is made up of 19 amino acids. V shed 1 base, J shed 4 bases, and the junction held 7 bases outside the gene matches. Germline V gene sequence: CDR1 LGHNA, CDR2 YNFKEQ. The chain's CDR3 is CASSQGLAGGQAGANVLTF. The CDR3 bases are TGTGCCAGCAGCCAAGGACTAGCGGGGGGTCAGGCGGGGGCCAACGTCCTGACTTTC.

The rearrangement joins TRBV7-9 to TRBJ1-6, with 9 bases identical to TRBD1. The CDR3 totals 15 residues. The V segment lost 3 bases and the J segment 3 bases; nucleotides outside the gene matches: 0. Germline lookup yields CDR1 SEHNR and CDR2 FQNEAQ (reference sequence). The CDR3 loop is CASSLTGGYNSPLHF. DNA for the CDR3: TGTGCCAGCAGCTTGACAGGGGGCTATAATTCACCCCTCCACTTT.

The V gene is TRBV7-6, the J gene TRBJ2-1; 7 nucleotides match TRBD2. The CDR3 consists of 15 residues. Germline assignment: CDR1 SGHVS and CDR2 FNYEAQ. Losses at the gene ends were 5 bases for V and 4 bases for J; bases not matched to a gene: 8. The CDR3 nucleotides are TGTGCCAGCAGCGCGGCTAGCGGACCATACAATGAGCAGTTCTTC. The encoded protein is CASSAASGPYNEQFF.

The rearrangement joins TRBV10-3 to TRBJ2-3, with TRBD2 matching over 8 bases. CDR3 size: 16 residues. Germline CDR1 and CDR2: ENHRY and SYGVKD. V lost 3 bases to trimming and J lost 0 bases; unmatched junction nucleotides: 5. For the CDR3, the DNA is TGTGCCATCAGTGAACAGGCTAGCGGGAGCACAGATACGCAGTATTTT. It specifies CAISEQASGSTDTQYF.

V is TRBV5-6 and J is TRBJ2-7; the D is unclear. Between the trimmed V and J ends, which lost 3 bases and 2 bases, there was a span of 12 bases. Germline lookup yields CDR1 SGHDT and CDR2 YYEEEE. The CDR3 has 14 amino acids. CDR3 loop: CASSSGSSTYEQYF. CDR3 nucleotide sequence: TGTGCCAGCAGCTCCGGTAGCAGCACCTACGAGCAGTACTTC. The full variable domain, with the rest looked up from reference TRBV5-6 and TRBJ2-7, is DAGVTQSPTHLIKTRGQQVTLRCSPKSGHDTVSWYQQALGQGPQFIFQYYEEEERQRGNFPDRFSGHQFPNYSSELNVNALLLGDSALYLCASSSGSSTYEQYFGPGTRLTVT.